This T cell receptor (beta chain) appears in the sequencing data of a study of blood T cell repertoires in COVID-19. Study as a whole: Some COVID-19 samples were acute and others convalescent; all came from the United States, Italy and Spain. T cells, B-cell-depleted T cells, or PBMCs supplied cDNA or gDNA.

The junction had 12 bases not matched to a gene; V was cut back by 5 bases and J by 5 bases. The CDR3 length is 15 residues. Germline lookup yields CDR1 MNHEY and CDR2 SVGAGI. Study processing details: How many nucleated cells were present was estimated from reference gene primer amplification. Measured with immunoSEQ multiplex PCR; TCRdb has only the in-frame clones, and not every one. D and trimming come from the DNA, and the V and J calls and clone size come from that table. The sample lists some 300,000 clones, 90% occurring once. Self-reported history from a screening survey and questionnaire set each donor's cohort.

Source material: PBMCs or T cells enriched from blood (not recorded which). This receptor was identified in a woman under 30 with acute COVID-19. The chain carries TRBV6-5 and TRBJ2-7; TRBD2 matches 7 bases. The CDR3 region is CASSLGAGVVNEQYF. The CDR3 nucleotides are TGTGCCAGCAGTCTCGGGGCGGGAGTAGTAAACGAGCAGTACTTC.